This T cell receptor beta chain was captured in a study of shared clonotypes between healthy human individuals. Study context: The study used three CD4 naive, three CD4 memory, two CD8 naive and one CD8 memory plate per donor.

The method was immunoSEQ multiplex PCR; TCRdb's version includes in-frame clones alone and lacks a portion of them. Here the sample spans about 530,000 clones, 90% to 97% being singletons. About this clone: The target antigen is unknown.

The V and J ends lost 6 bases and 4 bases, in that order; junction bases with no gene match: 7. CDR3 length: 15 residues. Germline loops: CDR1 SGHTA, CDR2 FQGTGA. Overall study results and limits: Naive subsets, compared against memory subsets, generally had larger estimated richness values. Only blood underwent sampling, and tissue repertoires likely differ.

The rearrangement joins TRBV7-3 to TRBJ1-4, with TRBD1 matching 8 bases. This TCR was recovered from a woman aged 25 to 39 in good health. Input material: naive CD4+ T cells sorted from blood. The subset was: CD45RA+ positively selected. CDR3 nucleotides: TGTGCCAGCAGACCAACGGGACAGGTTAATGAAAAACTGTTTTTT. Its protein is CASRPTGQVNEKLFF.